This is a list of T cell receptor beta chains from one sample in a study of a mutant IDH1 vaccine in newly diagnosed glioma. Antigens for these TCRs are unknown. Using immunoSEQ multiplex PCR, the repertoire was profiled, and TCRdb retains in-frame clones only, with some absent. The table lists tens of thousands of clones, approximately 80% of them singletons. The sequences come from PBMCs, collected from a glioma patient whose treatment included an IDH1 peptide vaccine. These receptors came from a man in his forties with glioma. CDR3s leave out the opening cysteine and the closing phenylalanine or tryptophan. The D gene is left open where the match is weak. For some rows the clone size is stated as once, few or many, or as a class when expanded; others skip it.

D	V	J	size	CDR3
TRBD1	TRBV28	TRBJ2-1	NA	ASRGTGVNEQF
TRBD2	TRBV29-1	TRBJ2-1	NA	SVDTSGAYNEQF
TRBD1	TRBV15	TRBJ1-5	few	ATSVGDRVGNQPQH
NA	TRBV4-1	TRBJ1-1	few	ASSQDIGNTEAF
NA	TRBV27	TRBJ2-5	NA	ASSSTGGPPSQETQY
TRBD2	TRBV7-7	TRBJ2-7	NA	ASSSNPSGSLHEQY
TRBD1	TRBV29-1	TRBJ2-7	NA	SVETGTGELYEQY
NA	TRBV29-1	TRBJ2-7	NA	SVVLHPFNYEQY
TRBD1	TRBV11-3	TRBJ1-6	NA	ASSPQTGTRSPLH
NA	TRBV6-5	TRBJ2-1	NA	ASRNRGGPLGEQF
NA	TRBV7-2	TRBJ2-5	NA	ASSRDRGGGETQY
NA	TRBV5-1	TRBJ2-7	NA	ASSTTTGTYEQY
NA	TRBV12-5	TRBJ2-7	NA	ASGLGQTYEQY
NA	TRBV6-1	TRBJ2-7	medium-sized	ASSEGLLGALYEQY
NA	TRBV27	TRBJ1-4	NA	ASSFGPTNEKLF
TRBD2	TRBV5-1	TRBJ2-2	NA	ASSLGTSGRMNTGELF
TRBD1	TRBV5-1	TRBJ1-2	NA	ASTRRDRAAGYT
NA	TRBV19	TRBJ1-2	NA	ASRFSTGNYGYT
TRBD1	TRBV5-1	TRBJ1-5	NA	ASSLVGDRGLSNQPQH
TRBD1	TRBV6-5	TRBJ1-1	NA	ASSPQGVNTEAF
TRBD1	TRBV7-2	TRBJ1-6	NA	ASSPDRAYNSPLH
NA	TRBV9	TRBJ2-1	NA	ASSAPLTHEQF
TRBD1	TRBV18	TRBJ1-1	NA	ASSPLPGQGARTEAF
NA	TRBV7-8	TRBJ2-7	once	ASSLAGALTGAYEQY
NA	TRBV5-1	TRBJ2-5	NA	ASSLGGSTTRETQY
TRBD1	TRBV25-1	TRBJ1-5	many	ASSDWGQHQPQH
NA	TRBV4-2	TRBJ2-7	NA	ASSQNSDTYEQY
NA	TRBV19	TRBJ2-1	NA	ASSGRQKPYNEQF
NA	TRBV20-1	TRBJ1-2	NA	SAIAGVGYT
NA	TRBV11-2	TRBJ2-1	NA	ASSSLMGGQVQF
TRBD2	TRBV19	TRBJ2-1	NA	ASSITSGSEWDGYNEQF
NA	TRBV10-1	TRBJ1-1	few	ASSESGQNTEAF
TRBD2	TRBV19	TRBJ2-7	NA	ASSITGLAAYEQY
NA	TRBV28	TRBJ1-2	NA	ASSEGEYGYT
TRBD1	TRBV13	TRBJ1-1	few	ASSLWGQGVPNTEAF
NA	TRBV29-1	TRBJ1-1	NA	SVSVWSEGTEAF
TRBD1	TRBV5-4	TRBJ2-7	NA	ASSQGTGVWEQY
NA	TRBV30	TRBJ2-2	NA	AWSTRTGELF
NA	TRBV19	TRBJ2-5	few	ASSMKTGWDGPQETQY
TRBD1	TRBV12-5	TRBJ2-7	NA	ASGLGRGLSYEQY
NA	TRBV6-4	TRBJ2-2	NA	ASSRGEDTGELF
NA	TRBV2	TRBJ2-7	once	ASSDRGGTYEQY
NA	TRBV5-8	TRBJ2-1	NA	ASRSFNEQF
TRBD1	TRBV6-4	TRBJ1-1	NA	ASSEGDRGNTEAF
NA	TRBV7-9	TRBJ2-7	NA	ASSVTQGYEQY
NA	TRBV7-2	TRBJ2-4	NA	ASSPRRGNIQY
NA	TRBV30	TRBJ1-6	once	AWSQGNSPLH
TRBD2	TRBV4-3	TRBJ2-4	NA	ASSRNTLAGGQIQY
TRBD1	TRBV2	TRBJ2-7	NA	ASSHNPGGWEQY
NA	TRBV12-5	TRBJ1-1	NA	ASGLNTEAF
TRBD1	TRBV6-6	TRBJ2-1	NA	ASSYSGDRADEQF
TRBD1	TRBV18	TRBJ1-3	NA	ASSPLDRTGSSPAGNTIY
TRBD2	TRBV11-3	TRBJ2-2	NA	ASSFISGGPVSYTGELF
NA	TRBV2	TRBJ1-5	NA	ASSGGGYQPQH
NA	TRBV28	TRBJ1-5	NA	ASSLGPSNQPQH
NA	TRBV9	TRBJ2-2	NA	ASSTGSPGELF
TRBD2	TRBV19	TRBJ2-1	NA	ASSPRATSVETYNEQF
TRBD2	TRBV5-1	TRBJ2-7	NA	ASSYGTSVAYEQY
NA	TRBV27	TRBJ2-5	NA	ASSPPWGAGAETQY